The 32 T cell receptor beta chains presented below share a single source sample, sequenced in a study of beta chain features in type 1 diabetes. The sequenced template was cDNA made from the entire isolated RNA. Profiling relied on immunoSEQ multiplex PCR, and the TCRdb table lists in-frame clones only, not all of them. The sample shows 900,000 or so clones, roughly a sixth of them seen only once. Sequencing was performed on naive CD4+ T cells from blood. All receptors come from a woman in her late teens or twenties in good health.

V gene TRBV5-4 combines with J gene TRBJ2-3; D is unclear. Germline CDR1 reads SGHNT; CDR2 reads YYREEE (reference sequence). CDR3 length equals 12 residues. V was cut by 2 bases and J by 6 bases, with 7 bases left in between. CDR3 in DNA: TGTGCCAGCAGCTTAAGTCGGGATACGCAGTATTTT. It encodes CASSLSRDTQYF.

The V gene is TRBV7-8, the J gene TRBJ1-4; 8 bases are a match to TRBD1. Unmatched junction bases numbered 9, after V lost 1 base and J lost 8 bases. This CDR3 is built from 16 residues. CDR1 is SGHVS, CDR2 FQNEAQ, per germline. The CDR3 nucleotides read TGTGCCAGCAGCTTAGGACGGGACAGGATGGGAGAAAAACTGTTTTTT. It codes for CASSLGRDRMGEKLFF. The full variable domain, its missing parts supplied by reference TRBV7-8 and TRBJ1-4, is GAGVSQSPRYKVAKRGQDVALRCDPISGHVSLFWYQQALGQGPEFLTYFQNEAQLDKSGLPSDRFFAERPEGSVSTLKIQRTQQEDSAVYLCASSLGRDRMGEKLFFGSGTQLSVL.

This clone was detected only a few times. The genes are TRBV29-1 and TRBJ1-3, with 9 bases fitting TRBD1. Per germline, CDR1 SQVTM and CDR2 ANQGSEA. CDR3 length: 16 residues. J lost 0 bases, V lost 6 bases, and 9 bases had no gene match. The CDR3 DNA reads TGCAGCGTGGGACAGGGCACGGCTGGCTCTGGAAACACCATATATTTT. It yields the protein CSVGQGTAGSGNTIYF.

This sequence joins TRBV27 and TRBJ2-2; TRBD1 matches at 8 bases. The CDR3 is made up of 15 amino acids. Trimming removed 3 bases from V and 2 bases from J; junction bases left unmatched: 2. Germline V gives CDR1 MNHEY, CDR2 SMNVEV (reference sequence). The CDR3 DNA reads as TGTGCCAGCAGTTTCGGGACAGGTAACACCGGGGAGCTGTTTTTT. This codes for CASSFGTGNTGELFF.

This clone was found a few times. V and J are TRBV29-1 and TRBJ2-5; 11 nucleotides line up with TRBD2. The CDR3 length is 12 residues. The germline V gene has CDR1 SQVTM and CDR2 ANQGSEA. The ends lost 7 bases at V and 5 bases at J; junction bases unmatched: 3. CDR3 coding DNA: TGCAGCGGAAGGACTAGCGGGGAGACCCAGTACTTC. Amino acid sequence: CSGRTSGETQYF.

This clone came up a few times. The V call is TRBV2, the J call TRBJ2-5; TRBD2 agrees at 9 bases. Trimming at V came to 10 bases and at J to 5 bases, leaving 14 bases not matched to a gene. Germline V CDR1 and CDR2: SNHLY, FYNNEI. The CDR3 runs to 15 residues. CDR3 region: CANVIRREGLETQYF. CDR3 coding DNA: TGTGCCAACGTCATCCGGCGGGAGGGCCTGGAGACCCAGTACTTC.

This clone showed up just a few times. The chain is built from TRBV5-1 and TRBJ2-7; TRBD1 might be the D (6 bases). CDR1 and CDR2 (germline): SGHRS, YFSETQ. The ends were cut back, 3 bases at V and 0 bases at J, with 10 bases in the middle. The CDR3 sequence is 14 residues long. CDR3 residues: CASSSPDSSYEQYF. The CDR3 bases are TGCGCCAGCAGCTCGCCGGACAGCTCCTACGAGCAGTACTTC.

The gene calls are TRBV21-1 and TRBJ2-2; the D call of TRBD1 is as the table states it, not checked on the DNA. TRBV21-1 is an annotated pseudogene. CDR3 length: 22 amino acids. CDR3 in DNA: TGTGCCAGCAGCAAAGTAGGTCACTACCAAACACCCAGGACAGCGAACACCGGGGAGCTGTTTTTT. It encodes CASSKVGHYQTPRTANTGELFF.

This clone was observed a few times. The rearrangement joins TRBV28 to TRBJ2-3; 7 bases fit TRBD1. The CDR3 is made up of 14 amino acids. The V gene end was trimmed by 7 bases and the J gene end by 3 bases; junction bases not matched to a gene: 7. Germline V lookup: CDR1 MDHEN, CDR2 SYDVKM. This chain's CDR3 is CASKQGFRTDTQYF. The CDR3, as DNA: TGTGCCAGCAAACAGGGGTTTCGAACAGATACGCAGTATTTT. The whole variable domain, filled in from reference TRBV28 and TRBJ2-3, reads DVKVTQSSRYLVKRTGEKVFLECVQDMDHENMFWYRQDPGLGLRLIYFSYDVKMKEKGDIPEGYSVSREKKERFSLILESASTNQTSMYLCASKQGFRTDTQYFGPGTRLTVL.

Details on this clone: The identical CDR3 is also encoded by other nucleotide sequences in the sample. This rearrangement joins TRBV4-2 to TRBJ2-5, with D hard to call. Per germline, CDR1 LGHNA and CDR2 YNFKEQ. Trimming removed 1 base at V and 1 base at J, with 13 bases between. The CDR3 is 16 residues long. CDR3 protein: CASSQGPRLGQETQYF. CDR3 DNA: TGTGCCAGCAGCCAAGGCCCCCGACTGGGCCAAGAGACCCAGTACTTC.

In the case of this clone: Other nucleotide sequences in the sample specify the same CDR3. The rearrangement joins TRBV4-1 to TRBJ2-5, with unresolved D. This CDR3 is 13 amino acids long. From germline, CDR1 is MGHRA and CDR2 YSYEKL. Trimming removed 1 base from V and 0 bases from J, with 3 bases in between. CDR3 sequence reads: CASSQGYQETQYF. The CDR3, as DNA: TGCGCCAGCAGCCAAGGCTACCAAGAGACCCAGTACTTC.

This clone was seen a few times. This CDR3 reads CASSLGQISNQPQHF. The CDR3 region has the DNA TGTGCCAGTAGCCTTGGACAGATCTCCAATCAGCCCCAGCATTTT. The chain is built from TRBV19 and TRBJ1-5, with a weak D call TRBD1 (6 bases). V was cut by 6 bases and J by 3 bases, with 15 bases left in between. The CDR3 has 15 amino acids. The germline V gene encodes CDR1 LNHDA and CDR2 SQIVND (reference sequence).

This chain links TRBV19 with TRBJ1-5, with D perhaps TRBD1 (6 bases). Germline V CDR1 and CDR2: LNHDA, SQIVND (reference sequence). Deletions cut 2 bases from V and 1 base from J, with 12 bases between. The CDR3 is 16 amino acids. The CDR3 nucleotides are TGTGCCAGTAGTATAAGGGGGGTCGGCAGCAATCAGCCCCAGCATTTT. Amino acid sequence: CASSIRGVGSNQPQHF.

This clone was detected a few times. The CDR3: CSVEADQVNTEAFF. The CDR3 DNA reads TGCAGCGTTGAAGCGGATCAGGTGAACACTGAAGCTTTCTTT. J is TRBJ1-1 and V is TRBV29-1, with D unclear. The CDR3 totals 14 residues. V lost 1 base to trimming and J lost 0 bases, with 9 bases between them. Germline V gene sequence: CDR1 SQVTM, CDR2 ANQGSEA.

The chain is built from TRBV19 and TRBJ1-5, with D uncertain. The CDR3 is made up of 13 amino acids. The V and J ends lost 5 bases and 3 bases respectively, with 8 bases between them. Looked up from germline, CDR1 is LNHDA and CDR2 is SQIVND (reference sequence). DNA for the CDR3: TGTGCCAGTAGTCCGCAGCACAATCAGCCCCAGCATTTT. This codes for CASSPQHNQPQHF.

This clone turned up a few times. The V call is TRBV27, the J call TRBJ2-7; D tentatively reads TRBD1 or TRBD2 (5 bases each). CDR1 and CDR2 (germline): MNHEY, SMNVEV (reference sequence). The CDR3 totals 14 residues. The germline V and J ends were trimmed by 5 bases and 3 bases, with 14 bases remaining between them. The CDR3 DNA follows: TGTGCCAGCAGTCCCGGTACGGGGCACTACGAGCAGTACTTC. Protein sequence: CASSPGTGHYEQYF.

The rearrangement links TRBV6-6 to TRBJ2-7, with 11 bases matching TRBD2. The germline V gene encodes CDR1 MNHNY and CDR2 SVGAGI (reference sequence). This CDR3 is built from 15 residues. V shed 6 bases and J 0 bases; nucleotides not matched to a gene: 4. Written as DNA, the CDR3 is TGTGCCAGCAGCCGTAGCGGGAGGGCCTCCTACGAGCAGTACTTC. Translation: CASSRSGRASYEQYF.

This clone occurred a few times. This same CDR3 is encoded by further DNA sequences in the sample. The chain couples TRBV6-6 to TRBJ2-1; weak D call: TRBD2 (5 bases). Germline assignment: CDR1 MNHNY and CDR2 SVGAGI (reference sequence). The V and J ends lost 3 bases and 7 bases respectively, with 7 bases between them. The CDR3 contains 12 residues. The CDR3 nucleotides are TGTGCCAGCAGTTATTCGGGGAATGAGCAGTTCTTC. Protein product: CASSYSGNEQFF.

This chain joins TRBV5-4 and TRBJ2-5, with 8 bases aligning to TRBD1. J gave up 0 bases and V 4 bases, and 5 bases lay outside the gene matches. Germline values: CDR1 SGHNT, CDR2 YYREEE (reference sequence). The CDR3 sequence is 15 residues long. The CDR3 DNA reads as TGTGCCAGCAGCCGACGACAGGGGTACCAAGAGACCCAGTACTTC. It is translated as CASSRRQGYQETQYF.

This sequence joins TRBV6-4 and TRBJ2-2; D might be TRBD1 or TRBD2, each matching 5 bases. CDR1 is MRHNA, CDR2 SNTAGT, per germline. CDR3 length: 16 residues. Trimming stripped 3 bases from V and 2 bases from J, with 13 bases between. CDR3 DNA: TGTGCCAGCAGTGAAGTGGGGACCGTAAACACCGGGGAGCTGTTTTTT. Translating it yields CASSEVGTVNTGELFF.

This sequence joins TRBV5-1 and TRBJ2-3, with 7 bases aligning to TRBD1. The germline V gene encodes CDR1 SGHRS and CDR2 YFSETQ. The V and J ends lost 0 bases and 1 base, in that order; junction bases with no gene match: 5. This CDR3 has 16 residues. CDR3 sequence (DNA): TGCGCCAGCAGCTTGGGAGACAGGGTTGGCACAGATACGCAGTATTTT. Encoded protein: CASSLGDRVGTDTQYF.

This clone was seen only a few times. The chain joins TRBV28 to TRBJ2-2; 9 bases fit TRBD1. Germline V gene sequence: CDR1 MDHEN, CDR2 SYDVKM. This CDR3 region has 15 residues. Trimming cost V 8 bases and J 1 base; bases outside gene matches: 5. CDR3 sequence reads: CASGSTGGNTGELFF. CDR3 DNA: TGTGCCAGCGGATCGACAGGGGGGAACACCGGGGAGCTGTTTTTT.

The V call is TRBV25-1, the J call TRBJ2-3, with 8 bases lining up with TRBD1. The junction had 2 bases not matched to a gene; V was cut back by 2 bases and J by 1 base. CDR3 length: 15 amino acids. Germline loops: CDR1 MGHDK, CDR2 SYGVNS. The CDR3 DNA is TGTGCCAGCAGTGAACAGGGGGCAGGCACAGATACGCAGTATTTT. Translating it yields CASSEQGAGTDTQYF.

CDR3 sequence: CASGSSSTDTQYF. The CDR3 bases are TGTGCCAGCGGGAGCTCTAGCACAGATACGCAGTATTTT. The V and J genes are TRBV25-1 and TRBJ2-3; the D gene is possibly TRBD2 (5 bases). The CDR3 has 13 residues. V lost 8 bases and J lost 0, with 9 bases in between. The germline V gene encodes CDR1 MGHDK and CDR2 SYGVNS.

V usage is TRBV5-4 and J usage is TRBJ1-1; a weak D match, TRBD1 (5 bases). The germline V and J ends were trimmed by 0 bases and 8 bases, with 8 bases remaining between them. Germline V CDR1 and CDR2: SGHNT, YYREEE (reference sequence). The CDR3 loop spans 12 amino acids. CDR3 region: CASSLAGGEAFF. CDR3 coding DNA: TGTGCCAGCAGCTTGGCCGGGGGGGAAGCTTTCTTT.

This clone was seen only once. The genes are TRBV5-1 and TRBJ2-1, with 11 bases aligning to TRBD1. Germline assignment: CDR1 SGHRS and CDR2 YFSETQ. J gave up 7 bases and V 4 bases, and 7 bases lay outside the gene matches. The CDR3 totals 15 residues. The CDR3 loop reads CASSPVGQGANEQFF. For the CDR3, the DNA is TGCGCCAGCAGCCCGGTAGGACAGGGGGCTAATGAGCAGTTCTTC.

The CDR3 protein is CASSLRQGDTEAFF. CDR3 in DNA: TGCGCCAGCAGCTTGCGACAGGGGGACACTGAAGCTTTCTTT. V is TRBV5-1 and J is TRBJ1-1, with 9 bases fitting TRBD1. CDR1 is SGHRS, CDR2 YFSETQ, per germline. J gave up 3 bases and V 1 base, and 1 base lay outside the gene matches. CDR3 size: 14 residues.

This clone was observed a handful of times. The chain has TRBV6-6 and TRBJ1-1; D not resolved. From germline, CDR1 is MNHNY and CDR2 SVGAGI (reference sequence). The V and J ends lost 3 bases and 7 bases respectively, with 12 bases between them. The CDR3 is made up of 13 amino acids. CDR3 DNA sequence: TGTGCCAGCAGTTATGGGGAGAGAGGTGAAGCTTTCTTT. Protein: CASSYGERGEAFF.

In its sample, this clone was seen a few times. The CDR3 DNA sequence: TGTGCCAGCAGCTCGACTAGCGGATCCTACAATGAGCAGTTCTTC. It translates to CASSSTSGSYNEQFF. The chain uses TRBV5-4 and TRBJ2-1; 9 nucleotides align to TRBD2. Germline V gives CDR1 SGHNT, CDR2 YYREEE (reference sequence). The V gene end was trimmed by 3 bases and the J gene end by 1 base; junction bases not matched to a gene: 2. The CDR3 spans 15 residues.

This chain joins TRBV18 and TRBJ2-1, with D possibly matching TRBD1 (6 bases). The V and J ends lost 4 bases and 2 bases respectively, with 6 bases between them. The germline gives CDR1 KGHSH, CDR2 LQKENI. The CDR3 runs 13 residues. CDR3 in amino acids: CASSQGAYNEQFF. The CDR3 DNA reads as TGTGCCAGCTCACAGGGGGCCTACAATGAGCAGTTCTTC.

This clone has a handful of counts. The chain employs TRBV5-1 and TRBJ2-2; D might be TRBD2 (5 bases). V was shortened by 6 bases and J by 5 bases, with 17 bases between the two germline ends. This CDR3 comprises 15 residues. Per the germline V gene, CDR1 is SGHRS and CDR2 is YFSETQ. The CDR3: CASTGRGVETGELFF. The CDR3 nucleotides read TGCGCCAGCACCGGCCGGGGAGTCGAGACCGGGGAGCTGTTTTTT.

This clone was detected ten times or more. The V and J genes are TRBV14 and TRBJ2-4; D remains unclear. CDR1 SGHDN and CDR2 FVKESK come from the germline V gene. Trimming cost V 0 bases and J 10 bases, with 10 bases left between them. The CDR3 runs to 13 residues. The CDR3 nucleotides are TGTGCCAGCAGCCAAGATGAAAGGGCAATTCAGTACTTC. Encoded protein: CASSQDERAIQYF.